This T cell receptor (beta chain) was recovered during a study of PD-1 blockade in mismatch repair-deficient tumors. The V gene lost 4 bases and the J gene lost 3 bases, with 21 bases spanning the gap. This CDR3 contains 17 residues. Germline CDR1 reads SGHVS; CDR2 reads FNYEAQ. Produced via immunoSEQ multiplex PCR; TCRdb's table is partial and in-frame only. The sample lists approximately 110,000 clones, 60% to 85% occurring once. Three pembrolizumab responders had their TCRs sequenced. The material sequenced was peripheral blood, taken approximately 14 months after starting pembrolizumab. The TCR comes from an adult with mismatch repair-deficient cancer. V usage is TRBV7-6 and J usage is TRBJ1-2, with TRBD1 as a possible D gene (6 bases). The CDR3 sequence: CASSSILRGGHDYGYTF. Here the CDR3 DNA reads TGTGCCAGCAGCTCCATTCTGCGGGGGGGGCATGACTATGGCTACACCTTC.